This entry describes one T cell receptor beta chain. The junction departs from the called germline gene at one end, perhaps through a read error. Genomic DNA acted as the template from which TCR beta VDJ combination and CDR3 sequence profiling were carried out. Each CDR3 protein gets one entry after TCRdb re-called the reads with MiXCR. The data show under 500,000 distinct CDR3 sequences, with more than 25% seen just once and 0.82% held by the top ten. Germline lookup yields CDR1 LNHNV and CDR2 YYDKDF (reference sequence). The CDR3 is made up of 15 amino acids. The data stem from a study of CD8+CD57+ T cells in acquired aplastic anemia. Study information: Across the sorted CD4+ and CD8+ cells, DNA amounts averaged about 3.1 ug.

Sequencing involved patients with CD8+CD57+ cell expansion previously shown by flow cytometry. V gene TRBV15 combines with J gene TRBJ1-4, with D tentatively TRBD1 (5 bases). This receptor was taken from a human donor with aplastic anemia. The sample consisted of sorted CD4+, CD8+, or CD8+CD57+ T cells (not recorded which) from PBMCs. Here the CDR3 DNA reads TGTGCCACCAGCAGAGAGACAGAGGTTAATGGAAAACTGTTTTTT. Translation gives CATSRETEVNGKLFF.